This T cell receptor beta chain appears in the sequencing data of a study of blood T cell repertoires in COVID-19. TCRdb keeps only in-frame clones here, not all; method: immunoSEQ multiplex PCR. The sample consists of 60,000 to 85,000 clones, around 83% of them appearing once. This receptor was obtained from an elderly man with acute or convalescent COVID-19. Sequenced material: peripheral blood.

Written as DNA, the CDR3 is TGTGCCAGCACCCACCGGGGGAGGGGGACTGAAGCTTTCTTT. Translated, it gives CASTHRGRGTEAFF. The chain joins TRBV3-1 (or the pseudogene TRBV3-2) to TRBJ1-1; perhaps TRBD1 as D (6 bases). V lost 7 bases, J lost 5 bases, and 17 bases lay in between. The CDR3 is made up of 14 amino acids. The germline V gene has CDR1 LGHDT and CDR2 YNNKEL (reference sequence).